This T cell receptor (beta chain) was identified in a study of cytomegalovirus exposure and HLA in healthy donors. Study-wide results and caveats: Three of the chains that were CMV-associated were confirmed in vitro to be specific for CMV antigens. When a later analysis compared HLA-associated TCR beta chains with equally common others, the HLA-associated chains turned out to be more clonally expanded and to have lower generation probabilities. Reported findings show TCR beta sequences accurately forecast HLA-A and HLA-B alleles in most subjects.

The length of the CDR3 is 14 residues. V trimming: 8 bases; J trimming: 5 bases; junction bases outside the gene matches: 7. The germline gives CDR1 SEHNR, CDR2 FQNEAQ (reference sequence). In the PCR, 60 Vbeta and 13 Jbeta primers were used. As processed by the authors: Around 9.9 million shared chains were among the approximately 76 million unique TCR beta chains that a later analysis counted. TCRdb keeps only in-frame clones here, not all; method: immunoSEQ multiplex PCR. V and J calls and clone size follow that table, whereas D and trimming were derived from the DNA. The sample includes hundreds of thousands of clones, around 79% of them seen just once. A note on this clone: Its target is unknown.

Material: PBMCs. The sequence came from a male donor in good health and CMV-seronegative. This sequence joins TRBV7-9 and TRBJ2-3; 10 positions match TRBD1. CDR3 region: CASGTTGGLDTQYF. CDR3 nucleotides: TGTGCCAGCGGCACGACAGGGGGCTTAGATACGCAGTATTTT.